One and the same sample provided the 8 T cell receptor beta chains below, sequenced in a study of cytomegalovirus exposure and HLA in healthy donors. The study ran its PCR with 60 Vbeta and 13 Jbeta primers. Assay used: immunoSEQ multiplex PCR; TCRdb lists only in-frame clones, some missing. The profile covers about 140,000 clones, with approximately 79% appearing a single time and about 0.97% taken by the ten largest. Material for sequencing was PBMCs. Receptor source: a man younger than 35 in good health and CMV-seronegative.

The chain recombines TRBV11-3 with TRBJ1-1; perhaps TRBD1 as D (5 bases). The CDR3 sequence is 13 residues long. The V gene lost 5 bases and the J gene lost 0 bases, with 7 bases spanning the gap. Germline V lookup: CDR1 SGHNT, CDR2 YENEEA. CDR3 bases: TGTGCCAGCAGCCAGGGTTTGAACACTGAAGCTTTCTTT. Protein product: CASSQGLNTEAFF.

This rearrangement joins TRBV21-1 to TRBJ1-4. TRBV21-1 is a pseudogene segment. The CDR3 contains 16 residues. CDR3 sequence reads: CASSSRRKAKNEKLFF. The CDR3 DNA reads TGTGCCAGCAGCTCCCGAAGGAAAGCGAAGAATGAAAAACTGTTTTTT.

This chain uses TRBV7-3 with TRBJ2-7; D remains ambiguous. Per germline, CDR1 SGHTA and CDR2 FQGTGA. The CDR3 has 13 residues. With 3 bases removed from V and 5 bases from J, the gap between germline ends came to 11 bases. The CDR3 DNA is TGTGCCAGCAGCTTGTCCGCTATCCACGAGCAGTACTTC. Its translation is CASSLSAIHEQYF. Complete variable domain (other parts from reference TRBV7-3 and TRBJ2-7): GAGVSQTPSNKVTEKGKYVELRCDPISGHTALYWYRQSLGQGPEFLIYFQGTGAADDSGLPNDRFFAVRPEGSVSTLKIQRTERGDSAVYLCASSLSAIHEQYFGPGTRLTVT.

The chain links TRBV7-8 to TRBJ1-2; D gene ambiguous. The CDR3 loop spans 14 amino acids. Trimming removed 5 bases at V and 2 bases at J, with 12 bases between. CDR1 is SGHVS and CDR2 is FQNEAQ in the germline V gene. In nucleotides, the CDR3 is TGTGCCAGCAGCCTAGAGGCGGGGAACTATGGCTACACCTTC. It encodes CASSLEAGNYGYTF.

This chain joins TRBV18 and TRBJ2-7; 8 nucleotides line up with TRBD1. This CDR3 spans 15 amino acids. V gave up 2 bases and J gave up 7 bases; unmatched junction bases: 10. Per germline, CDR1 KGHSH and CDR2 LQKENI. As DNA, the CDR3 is TGTGCCAGCTCACCAGGCCCTCAGGGGGCGTCAGAGCAGTACTTC. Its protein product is CASSPGPQGASEQYF.

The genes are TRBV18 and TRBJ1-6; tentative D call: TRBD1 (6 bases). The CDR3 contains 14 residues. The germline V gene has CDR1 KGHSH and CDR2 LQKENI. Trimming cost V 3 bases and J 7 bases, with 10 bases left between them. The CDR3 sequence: CASSPKQGNSPLHF. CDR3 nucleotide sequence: TGTGCCAGCTCACCCAAACAGGGAAATTCACCCCTCCACTTT.

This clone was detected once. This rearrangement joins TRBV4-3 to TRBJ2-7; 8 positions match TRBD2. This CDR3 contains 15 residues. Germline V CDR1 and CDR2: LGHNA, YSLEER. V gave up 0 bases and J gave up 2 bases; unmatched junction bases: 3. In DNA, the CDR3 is TGCGCCAGCAGCCAAGAAGCCGGGGGGGCCTACGAGCAGTACTTC. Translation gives CASSQEAGGAYEQYF.

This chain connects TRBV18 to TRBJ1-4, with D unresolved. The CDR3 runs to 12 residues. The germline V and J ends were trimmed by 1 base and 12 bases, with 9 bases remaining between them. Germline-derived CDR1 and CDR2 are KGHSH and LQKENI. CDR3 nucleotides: TGTGCCAGCTCACCACAAAGGGAGGAACTGTTTTTT. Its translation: CASSPQREELFF.